The 20 T cell receptor beta chains below all came from one sample that was sequenced in a study of regulatory T cells in long-lasting Graves disease. The TCR beta library used iRepertoire HTBI primers with Arm-PCR amplification of CDR3. MiXCR, run by TCRdb on the multiplex PCR reads, gives a single entry per CDR3 protein. The sample consists of roughly 610,000 distinct CDR3 sequences, around 16% of them appearing once. Time point described: newly diagnosed GD, antithyroid drugs for less than 3 months. Construction of the TCR library relied on RNA isolated from PBMCs. The same sample was also used in a study of T cells in Graves' hyperthyroidism and ophthalmopathy.

The starting material was peripheral blood mononuclear cells (PBMCs), obtained at new diagnosis, from a patient treated with antithyroid drugs. The receptor set was obtained from a man between 18 and 35 years old with Graves disease.

Many counts were recorded for this clonotype. The rearrangement links TRBV3-1 to TRBJ1-5; D may be TRBD1 (5 bases). Germline CDR1 and CDR2: LGHDT and YNNKEL (reference sequence). This CDR3 is 14 amino acids long. Between the trimmed V and J ends, which lost 3 bases and 6 bases, there was a span of 12 bases. The CDR3 is CASSQLQGVQPQHF. The CDR3 DNA follows: TGTGCCAGCAGCCAGCTCCAGGGAGTTCAGCCCCAGCATTTT.

This clonotype was recorded many times. The chain links TRBV6-1 to TRBJ2-7; D is possibly TRBD2 (6 bases). V lost 8 bases to trimming and J lost 5 bases, with 22 bases between them. From germline, CDR1 is MNHNS and CDR2 SASEGT. The CDR3 is 15 residues long. The CDR3 sequence is CASGTPGVPTDEQYF. CDR3 nucleotides: TGTGCCAGCGGAACCCCGGGGGTTCCGACCGACGAGCAGTACTTC.

V usage is TRBV27 and J usage is TRBJ2-1; 10 positions match TRBD1. The J call may be mistaken, given a closer DNA end match to TRBJ2-4. The CDR3 runs 19 residues. Germline values: CDR1 MNHEY, CDR2 SMNVEV (reference sequence). CDR3 in DNA: TGTGCCAGCAGTTATCCCGGGACAGGGGATCCTCCAGGCAAAAACATTCAGTACTTC. This codes for CASSYPGTGDPPGKNIQYF.

In DNA, the CDR3 is TGCAGTGCTAGAACGACAGTCTGGAACTACGAGCAGTACTTC. Residues: CSARTTVWNYEQYF. This chain uses TRBV20-1 with TRBJ2-7; the D gene is possibly TRBD1 (5 bases). The length of the CDR3 is 14 residues. V lost 2 bases to trimming and J lost 3 bases, with 14 bases between them. The germline V gene has CDR1 DFQATT and CDR2 SNEGSKA (reference sequence).

In this sample, this clonotype turned up many times. This chain links TRBV28 with TRBJ2-7; 8 positions match TRBD2. The CDR3 totals 13 residues. Germline assignment: CDR1 MDHEN and CDR2 SYDVKM. The J segment lost 7 bases and the V segment lost 3 bases, leaving 5 bases of the junction unmatched. Written as DNA, the CDR3 is TGTGCCAGCAGTTTCGGGGGGGCGGTTGAGCAGTACTTC. Protein sequence: CASSFGGAVEQYF.

This clonotype has more than one count but fewer than ten. The chain recombines TRBV6-2 or TRBV6-3 with TRBJ2-2; 8 bases match TRBD2. The V and J ends lost 7 bases and 6 bases, in that order; junction bases with no gene match: 19. Per the germline V gene, CDR1 is MNHEY and CDR2 is SVGEGT. The length of the CDR3 is 18 residues. The CDR3 bases are TGTGCCAGCACCCTACATCCGGCGGGAGGCTTGGGGGCCGGGGAGCTGTTTTTT. As protein: CASTLHPAGGLGAGELFF.

Details on this clonotype: Possible read error: a much larger clone is one base away. V and J are TRBV3-1 and TRBJ2-5; either TRBD1 or TRBD2 may fit D (5 bases each). Trimming took 7 bases from V and 7 from J, leaving 19 bases between them. CDR3 length: 14 amino acids. CDR1 and CDR2 (germline): LGHDT, YNNKEL (reference sequence). CDR3 sequence (DNA): TGTGCCAGCACCGCTGGGACCTCAGGCGGGACCCAGTACTTC. Residues: CASTAGTSGGTQYF.

This clonotype was seen a single time. The CDR3 reads CSATRQQGTEAFF. CDR3 DNA sequence: TGCAGTGCTACCAGACAGCAGGGAACTGAAGCTTTCTTT. The V gene is TRBV20-1, the J gene TRBJ1-1, with D perhaps matching TRBD1 (5 bases). V lost 4 bases, J lost 5 bases, and 14 bases lay in between. The CDR3 has 13 residues. Germline loops: CDR1 DFQATT, CDR2 SNEGSKA (reference sequence).

This clonotype occurred many times. The chain links TRBV9 to TRBJ2-1; 10 nucleotides align to TRBD2. Germline V gives CDR1 SGDLS, CDR2 YYNGEE. This CDR3 has 16 residues. Losses at the gene ends were 4 bases for V and 2 bases for J; bases not matched to a gene: 6. CDR3 bases: TGTGCCAGCAGCCCCAGGACTAGCGGAACCTACAATGAGCAGTTCTTC. It specifies CASSPRTSGTYNEQFF.

This clonotype was recorded a few times. This rearrangement joins TRBV28 to TRBJ2-7; 9 nucleotides agree with TRBD2. Germline values: CDR1 MDHEN, CDR2 SYDVKM. The length of the CDR3 is 14 residues. The chain's CDR3 is CATRASGATYEQYF. The CDR3, as DNA: TGTGCGACTAGGGCTAGCGGGGCGACCTACGAGCAGTACTTC.

The chain employs TRBV12-3 or TRBV12-4 and TRBJ2-3, with D perhaps TRBD2 (5 bases). The tail of the sequence fits TRBJ2-5 better, so the J call may be wrong. This CDR3 is 15 amino acids long. The CDR3 spells CASSLALRESETQYF. CDR3 DNA sequence: TGTGCCAGCAGTTTAGCGCTAAGGGAGTCTGAGACCCAGTACTTC.

In this sample, this clonotype turned up many times. The rearrangement joins TRBV2 to TRBJ2-7, with TRBD1 as a possible D gene (5 bases). Germline CDR1 and CDR2: SNHLY and FYNNEI. V lost 6 bases and J 4 bases, leaving 19 bases between the germline ends. The CDR3 totals 15 residues. The CDR3 spells CASRTSGQPGYEQYF. The CDR3 DNA reads as TGTGCCAGCAGGACGTCAGGGCAGCCTGGTTACGAGCAGTACTTC.

This clonotype was detected a few times. This rearrangement joins TRBV27 to TRBJ2-5, with 7 positions matching TRBD1. The length of the CDR3 is 15 residues. Per the germline V gene, CDR1 is MNHEY and CDR2 is SMNVEV (reference sequence). V shed 2 bases and J 5 bases; nucleotides not matched to a gene: 8. The CDR3 sequence is CASSLTVGTAETQYF. In nucleotides, the CDR3 is TGTGCCAGCAGTTTAACGGTAGGGACAGCGGAGACCCAGTACTTC.

The chain employs TRBV12-3 or TRBV12-4 and TRBJ2-7, with D perhaps TRBD2 (5 bases). V lost 4 bases and J lost 2, with 12 bases in between. This CDR3 is 14 amino acids long. The CDR3, as DNA: TGTGCCAGCAGTTCCCCCCCCGGGACCTACGAGCAGTACTTC. Translated: CASSSPPGTYEQYF.

This clonotype turned up a few times. The chain couples TRBV6-1 to TRBJ2-2; D remains ambiguous. Trimming pared 0 bases from V and 10 bases from J, leaving 15 bases between. The length of the CDR3 is 15 residues. Per the germline V gene, CDR1 is MNHNS and CDR2 is SASEGT. The CDR3 reads CASSEAAGRLAELFF. In nucleotides, the CDR3 is TGTGCCAGCAGTGAAGCGGCCGGACGTCTGGCGGAGCTGTTTTTT.

This sequence joins TRBV25-1 and TRBJ1-1; D call uncertain. With 3 bases removed from V and 0 bases from J, the gap between germline ends came to 8 bases. Germline CDR1 is MGHDK and CDR2 is SYGVNS. The length of the CDR3 is 14 residues. In DNA form, the CDR3 reads TGTGCCAGCAGTGATGGGTGGCTGAACACTGAAGCTTTCTTT. This translates into CASSDGWLNTEAFF.

In its sample, this clonotype was seen many times. The rearrangement uses TRBV6-5 and TRBJ2-7; TRBD1 is a possible D gene (5 bases). From germline, CDR1 is MNHEY and CDR2 SVGAGI. The V and J ends lost 2 bases and 2 bases respectively, with 10 bases between them. This CDR3 has 14 amino acids. The CDR3 DNA reads as TGTGCCAGCAGTTACAGGGGTAAGGCCTACGAGCAGTACTTC. Translated, it gives CASSYRGKAYEQYF.

This clonotype has more than one count but fewer than ten. This chain joins TRBV29-1 and TRBJ1-2, with a possible D match to TRBD1 (5 bases). The CDR3 covers 14 residues. Between the trimmed V and J ends, which lost 0 bases and 3 bases, there was a span of 11 bases. Germline values: CDR1 SQVTM, CDR2 ANQGSEA. The CDR3 DNA is TGCAGCGTTGAAGATGGCGGGGGATACTATGGCTACACCTTC. This encodes CSVEDGGGYYGYTF. Filled out from reference TRBV29-1 and TRBJ1-2, the complete variable domain reads SAVISQKPSRDICQRGTSLTIQCQVDSQVTMMFWYRQQPGQSLTLIATANQGSEATYESGFVIDKFPISRPNLTFSTLTVSNMSPEDSSIYLCSVEDGGGYYGYTFGSGTRLTVV.

There are many counts of this clonotype. The chain recombines TRBV2 with TRBJ2-7; D perhaps matches TRBD2 (6 bases). This CDR3 region has 13 residues. Trimming took 6 bases from V and 3 from J, leaving 12 bases between them. Germline values: CDR1 SNHLY, CDR2 FYNNEI. The DNA of the CDR3 is TGTGCCAGCAGCCCGGGACTCATCTACGAGCAGTACTTC. It yields the protein CASSPGLIYEQYF. Combining the CDR3 with reference TRBV2 and TRBJ2-7 gives the whole variable domain EPEVTQTPSHQVTQMGQEVILRCVPISNHLYFYWYRQILGQKVEFLVSFYNNEISEKSEIFDDQFSVERPDGSNFTLKIRSTKLEDSAMYFCASSPGLIYEQYFGPGTRLTVT.

This clonotype has ten or more counts. This chain joins TRBV5-1 and TRBJ1-1; D uncertain. CDR1 and CDR2 (germline): SGHRS, YFSETQ. The CDR3 totals 15 residues. V was clipped by 0 bases and J by 3 bases, with 12 bases between them. In DNA form, the CDR3 reads TGCGCCAGCAGCTTGGTTTTGGGCGGAGACACTGAAGCTTTCTTT. It is translated as CASSLVLGGDTEAFF.